The 25 T cell receptor beta chains below come from one sample, sequenced in a study of post-analysis software for immune sequencing data. Overall study results and limits: A handful of TRBV segments appeared more often in patients than in controls, and TRBV5-6, TRBV5-1 and TRBV20-1 were among these.

Incorporated into the TCR beta cDNA libraries were unique molecular identifiers, which served to reduce PCR and sequencing biases. TCRdb re-derived calls from the PCR reads in MiXCR, one entry per CDR3 protein. The sample contains 450,000 or so distinct CDR3 sequences, 45% of which appear only once. Their antigens remain unidentified. The sequencing input was blood. The receptor set was obtained from a girl between 5 and 17 years old with multiple sclerosis.

The chain carries TRBV4-3 and TRBJ2-7; 9 bases map to TRBD2. The V gene's germline CDR1 is LGHNA and CDR2 YSLEER. The CDR3 covers 17 residues. V lost 2 bases and J lost 5; bases outside the gene matches: 13. Here the CDR3 DNA reads TGCGCCAGCAGCCAAAATCCACTATTAGCGGGAGACGACGAGCAGTACTTC. This gives the protein CASSQNPLLAGDDEQYF.

This chain links TRBV20-1 with TRBJ2-3; a possible D gene is TRBD2 (5 bases). Germline CDR1 DFQATT, CDR2 SNEGSKA (reference sequence). The V end was cut by 5 bases, the J end by 2 bases, with 14 bases between. This CDR3 spans 14 amino acids. The CDR3 region has the DNA TGCAGTGCTGAGGGCCCGCGTACCACAGATACGCAGTATTTT. This encodes CSAEGPRTTDTQYF.

This clonotype was observed a handful of times. Here the CDR3 DNA reads TGCAGCGTTGAGGTTAGCGTCGTTGAGCAGTTCTTC. This translates into CSVEVSVVEQFF. The V gene is TRBV29-1, the J gene TRBJ2-1, with D maybe TRBD2 (5 bases). The V gene's germline CDR1 is SQVTM and CDR2 ANQGSEA. This CDR3 contains 12 residues. Trimming took off 3 bases at V and 9 bases at J, with 12 bases between the two ends.

The genes are TRBV4-2 and TRBJ2-1; D gene ambiguous. Trimming cost V 1 base and J 6 bases, with 13 bases left between them. Germline loops: CDR1 LGHNA, CDR2 YNFKEQ. This CDR3 has 15 residues. The DNA for the CDR3 is TGTGCCAGCAGCCAAGTCCCCATGTTTGGCAATGAGCAGTTCTTC. The encoded protein is CASSQVPMFGNEQFF.

The chain joins TRBV28 to TRBJ2-1, with 9 positions matching TRBD2. Per the germline V gene, CDR1 is MDHEN and CDR2 is SYDVKM. V shed 5 bases and J 2 bases; nucleotides not matched to a gene: 4. The CDR3 has 15 amino acids. The CDR3, as DNA: TGTGCCAGCAGTCCGAGCGGGAGGACCTACAATGAGCAGTTCTTC. Translated, it gives CASSPSGRTYNEQFF.

The rearrangement joins TRBV25-1 to TRBJ2-7; the D is unclear. Germline V CDR1 and CDR2: MGHDK, SYGVNS. V lost 2 bases and J lost 3, with 5 bases in between. The CDR3 spans 12 residues. This chain's CDR3 is CASSEGRYEQYF. CDR3 in DNA: TGTGCCAGCAGTGAAGGACGCTACGAGCAGTACTTC.

This clonotype occurred once. The rearrangement links TRBV5-1 to TRBJ2-5, with D tentatively TRBD1 or TRBD2 (5 bases each). Germline V gene data show CDR1 as SGHRS and CDR2 as YFSETQ. The CDR3 loop spans 14 amino acids. V lost 4 bases to trimming and J lost 13 bases, with 23 bases between them. The CDR3 DNA sequence: TGCGCCAGCAGCGGGGGTGGGGCCAAAAACATTCGGTACTTC. It specifies CASSGGGAKNIRYF.

The CDR3: CASSLQATNYGYTF. In DNA, the CDR3 is TGTGCCAGCAGCTTACAGGCTACTAACTATGGCTACACCTTC. The chain links TRBV7-2 to TRBJ1-2, with D unclear. The CDR3 length is 14 residues. Germline CDR1 and CDR2: SGHTA and FQGNSA. V shed 2 bases and J shed 0 bases, with 7 bases lying between them.

This clonotype occurred a few times. The chain carries TRBV15 and TRBJ2-1; TRBD2 matches 11 bases. The germline gives CDR1 LNHNV, CDR2 YYDKDF (reference sequence). This CDR3 has 18 residues. The trim removed 0 bases at V and 1 base at J, leaving 5 bases unmatched. In DNA, the CDR3 is TGTGCCACCAGCAGAGATCTGGGACTAGCGGTATCCTACAATGAGCAGTTCTTC. It codes for CATSRDLGLAVSYNEQFF.

The chain joins TRBV5-1 to TRBJ2-7; 8 bases agree with TRBD2. Looked up from germline, CDR1 is SGHRS and CDR2 is YFSETQ. This CDR3 is built from 14 residues. Trimming cost V 4 bases and J 9 bases; bases outside gene matches: 12. The CDR3 DNA follows: TGCGCCAGCAGCGTACTAGCGGCGACGGGGGGGCAGTACTTC. The encoded protein is CASSVLAATGGQYF. Drawing the rest from reference TRBV5-1 and TRBJ2-7, the complete variable domain is KAGVTQTPRYLIKTRGQQVTLSCSPISGHRSVSWYQQTPGQGLQFLFEYFSETQRNKGNFPGRFSGRQFSNSRSEMNVSTLELGDSALYLCASSVLAATGGQYFGPGTRLTVT.

For this clonotype: A much more abundant neighbour one base away suggests this may be a read error. The chain employs TRBV7-7 and TRBJ2-6, with 8 bases that match TRBD1. The CDR3 sequence is 19 residues long. CDR1 is SSHAT, CDR2 FNYEAQ, per germline (reference sequence). CDR3: CASSLSVGTGLRGANVLTF. DNA for the CDR3: TGTGCTAGCAGCTTATCTGTCGGGACAGGACTGAGGGGGGCCAACGTCCTGACTTTC.

The chain is built from TRBV29-1 and TRBJ2-3, with 9 bases aligning to TRBD2. CDR1 is SQVTM and CDR2 is ANQGSEA in the germline V gene. The CDR3 sequence is 16 residues long. J gave up 4 bases and V 5 bases, and 13 bases lay outside the gene matches. The CDR3 DNA follows: TGCAGCGTTCTTTTCTTGGCGGGAGGGCCGTCAGATACGCAGTATTTT. Protein sequence: CSVLFLAGGPSDTQYF.

V and J are TRBV27 and TRBJ2-3; TRBD1 is a possible D gene (6 bases). Between the trimmed V and J ends, which lost 6 bases and 5 bases, there was a span of 21 bases. CDR3 size: 16 residues. CDR1 is MNHEY, CDR2 SMNVEV, per germline (reference sequence). The CDR3: CASRLPAGSGEDTQYF. The CDR3 DNA follows: TGTGCCAGCAGGTTACCGGCAGGGTCAGGGGAAGATACGCAGTATTTT.

A few counts support this clonotype. CDR3 protein: CASSYSRTDFNQPQHF. CDR3 bases: TGTGCCAGCAGTTACTCGAGGACAGACTTTAATCAGCCCCAGCATTTT. The V gene is TRBV6-2 or TRBV6-3, the J gene TRBJ1-5, with D possibly matching TRBD1 (6 bases). The V and J ends lost 0 bases and 4 bases respectively, with 13 bases between them. From germline, CDR1 is MNHEY and CDR2 SVGEGT. The CDR3 extends over 16 amino acids.

The chain combines TRBV12-3 or TRBV12-4 with TRBJ1-6, with TRBD1 as a possible D gene (5 bases). The CDR3 loop spans 15 amino acids. The V gene lost 1 base and the J gene lost 10 bases, with 14 bases spanning the gap. The CDR3 DNA sequence: TGTGCCAGCAGTTTAGGGGGGTCAGTCGGGTCACCCCTCCACTTT. It yields the protein CASSLGGSVGSPLHF.

This chain joins TRBV20-1 and TRBJ2-3, with D unclear. The V gene's germline CDR1 is DFQATT and CDR2 SNEGSKA (reference sequence). The CDR3 runs 13 residues. Trimming took 5 bases from V and 7 from J, leaving 16 bases between them. The CDR3 DNA follows: TGCAGTGCTCCCCCCTCCTCGGCGAATACGCAGTATTTT. Its protein is CSAPPSSANTQYF.

This sequence joins TRBV20-1 and TRBJ2-3; D is unclear. Trimming cost V 3 bases and J 3 bases, with 10 bases left between them. The CDR3 runs to 13 residues. Germline V gene sequence: CDR1 DFQATT, CDR2 SNEGSKA (reference sequence). The CDR3 is CSARVELTDTQYF. The DNA of the CDR3 is TGCAGTGCTAGGGTGGAGCTTACAGATACGCAGTATTTT.

This clonotype came up many times. This chain links TRBV29-1 with TRBJ2-3, with 10 bases aligning to TRBD2. Trimming took 7 bases from V and 1 from J; bases not matched to a gene: 8. The V gene's germline CDR1 is SQVTM and CDR2 ANQGSEA. This CDR3 comprises 15 residues. CDR3 amino acids: CSAARTSGRTDTQYF. The CDR3 region has the DNA TGCAGCGCCGCGAGGACTAGCGGACGCACAGATACGCAGTATTTT.

This chain joins TRBV12-3 or TRBV12-4 and TRBJ2-3; TRBD1 might be the D (6 bases). CDR3 length equals 17 residues. V lost 6 bases to trimming and J lost 0 bases, with 19 bases between them. CDR3 sequence (DNA): TGTGCCAGCAGCACGACCACAGGGTCTACTAGCACAGATACGCAGTATTTT. Translating gives CASSTTTGSTSTDTQYF.

This clonotype was recorded a few times. The chain recombines TRBV29-1 with TRBJ1-2, with TRBD1 matching over 10 bases. Germline CDR1 reads SQVTM; CDR2 reads ANQGSEA. The CDR3 covers 13 residues. V gave up 4 bases and J gave up 8 bases; unmatched junction bases: 7. The CDR3 protein is CSVGEGQGHGYTF. The CDR3 nucleotides are TGCAGCGTTGGGGAGGGACAGGGGCACGGCTACACCTTC.

This chain uses TRBV28 with TRBJ1-1; 9 bases are shared with TRBD1. Germline CDR1 MDHEN, CDR2 SYDVKM. The V gene end was trimmed by 5 bases and the J gene end by 0 bases; junction bases not matched to a gene: 19. The CDR3 has 20 residues. The CDR3 reads CASSRFWGGTGIIVNTEAFF. In DNA, the CDR3 is TGTGCCAGCAGTCGATTTTGGGGTGGGACAGGGATTATTGTGAACACTGAAGCTTTCTTT.

This clonotype was counted a few times. The rearrangement links TRBV12-3 or TRBV12-4 to TRBJ2-7; 10 bases agree with TRBD1. This CDR3 contains 15 residues. With 5 bases clipped from V and 7 bases from J, the junction kept 11 bases outside the gene matches. CDR3 DNA sequence: TGTGCCAGCAGTCCCGGGACAGGGGTCTACAATGAGCAGTACTTC. It translates to CASSPGTGVYNEQYF.

This clonotype was detected only a few times. V gene TRBV6-5 combines with J gene TRBJ2-6; D call uncertain. Germline assignment: CDR1 MNHEY and CDR2 SVGAGI. The CDR3 length is 18 residues. V lost 6 bases, J lost 0 bases, and 18 bases lay in between. CDR3 residues: CASSYPPRTLSGANVLTF. DNA of the CDR3: TGTGCCAGCAGCTATCCCCCTCGAACGCTCTCTGGGGCCAACGTCCTGACTTTC.

The gene calls are TRBV7-3 and TRBJ2-6; 7 nucleotides agree with TRBD2. CDR3 length equals 15 residues. V lost 6 bases and J lost 4; bases outside the gene matches: 6. The germline V gene encodes CDR1 SGHTA and CDR2 FQGTGA. The CDR3 DNA follows: TGTGCCAGCAGTCAAAGCGGGATCGGGGCCAACGTCCTGACTTTC. It specifies CASSQSGIGANVLTF. Together with reference TRBV7-3 and TRBJ2-6, the CDR3 gives the full variable domain: GAGVSQTPSNKVTEKGKYVELRCDPISGHTALYWYRQSLGQGPEFLIYFQGTGAADDSGLPNDRFFAVRPEGSVSTLKIQRTERGDSAVYLCASSQSGIGANVLTFGAGSRLTVL.

This clonotype was counted between two and nine times. The chain links TRBV29-1 to TRBJ2-5, with a possible D match to TRBD2 (6 bases). Germline V gene data show CDR1 as SQVTM and CDR2 as ANQGSEA. V lost 6 bases and J 5 bases, leaving 19 bases between the germline ends. The CDR3 spans 14 residues. The CDR3 loop reads CSVRNLLAGETQYF. The CDR3 nucleotides are TGCAGCGTCCGAAACTTACTAGCAGGCGAGACCCAGTACTTC.